This paragraph covers one T cell receptor (beta chain) sequence. Antigen unknown. The data were obtained in a study of graft-versus-host responses after intestinal transplantation. Study background: Multivisceral, liver-intestinal, or isolated intestinal transplants were received by the recipients. General study results and limits: Levels of circulating GvH clones at their peak were associated with early post-transplant HvG declines. Some GvH clones appeared in ileal mucosa or blood before recipient bone marrow.

The assay was immunoSEQ multiplex PCR, and TCRdb's table has in-frame clones only and misses some. The sample shows around 30,000 clones, roughly nine tenths of them seen only once. The origin of this receptor is a human patient who received an intestinal transplant, so some T cells may come from the graft donor. Here the sequenced sample was PBMCs, taken about 450 days after intestinal transplantation.

CDR3 bases: TGCAGCGTTGAAGATTTACTAGCGGGAGAACCGTACCAAGAGACCCAGTACTTC. Protein: CSVEDLLAGEPYQETQYF. The genes are TRBV29-1 and TRBJ2-5; 11 bases match TRBD2. In germline, CDR1 is SQVTM, CDR2 ANQGSEA. V trimming: 0 bases; J trimming: 0 bases; junction bases outside the gene matches: 9. The CDR3 extends over 18 amino acids.